The present T cell receptor (beta chain) was sequenced within a study of cytomegalovirus exposure and HLA in healthy donors (dated 2017 in TCRdb). Broadly, across the study: An earlier analysis of some 500 of the donors reported roughly 270 Gb of sequence data and some 120 million unique TCR beta sequences from roughly 200 million T cells. The genetic ancestry cluster associated with self-reported Caucasian donors included 81% of the 398 genotyped donors. A later analysis re-analyzed previously published TCR beta repertoires from hundreds of donors and added high-resolution HLA genotyping to study TCR occurrence patterns. The study aimed to test whether cataloging public T cell receptors could reveal signatures of past pathogen exposure. To predict cytomegalovirus infection status, the study combined high-throughput TCR immunosequencing, statistical association of individual TCRs with disease status, and machine learning. A handful of DR-DQ haplotypes were handled as single units for association and clustering because linkage in the cohort was strong. An earlier analysis of several hundred of the donors applied high-throughput TCR beta sequencing to assess whether each TCR beta V gene segment acted as functional or pseudogenic. The number of typed donors differed by locus: roughly 620-640 for A, B, C, DRB1 and DQB1; approximately 520 for DQA1; around 610 for DPA1; and some 470 for DPB1. Across approximately 400 genotyped donors of the cohort, an average of 235,054 unique TCR beta nucleotide sequences per donor were sequenced, and roughly 18% of those sequences were non-productive. Donor age, sex, ethnicity and CMV serostatus were collected together with the repertoire data. Both class I and class II loci were covered by HLA typing, at four-digit resolution. The study used immunosequencing to profile the T cell repertoires of 666 subjects and linked those repertoires to cytomegalovirus serostatus. An early release that covered some 630 HLA-typed donors contained approximately 300 gigabases of sequencing data and approximately 85 million unique TCR sequences. All discovery cohort repertoires had been generated using a single sequencing platform. In the later analysis, no new phenotypic data were used to find candidate immune exposures; instead, reliance was placed on TCR beta sequences and their occurrence across donors. In a later genetic analysis, genome-wide SNP genotypes for 398 of the 666 donors were used, and that subset was treated as a discovery cohort. A separate validation cohort of 100 to 150 different subjects was used in addition to the roughly 700-subject first cohort. Points the paper makes about the study in general: Roughly uniform sequencing depth across donors was assumed in presence/absence analyses, although this assumption may not hold. When HLA alleles, especially DR and DQ, strongly co-occurred, attributing TCR associations to individual alleles was difficult. Several of the top co-occurrence clusters appeared to be linked to parvovirus B19, influenza, CMV and Epstein-Barr virus, according to a later analysis. This cohort had only TCR beta chains sequenced, and the lack of alpha or paired-chain data limited which features could be detected. Because some donors lacked HLA typing at each locus, the association tests relied only on the typed subset. A cluster of highly shared sequence variants was judged likely to be a technical artifact of the sequencing pipeline. V-gene and J-gene trimming of TCR beta chains was associated with a missense DCLRE1C variant in a later genetic analysis, and the association was replicated in an independent cohort. The earlier analysis of about 600 of the donors excluded roughly 16 rarely observed V segments, including chromosome 9 orphons, because counts were too low. At a false discovery rate of 0.05, a later analysis linked around 17,000 TCR beta sequences to specific HLA alleles. The authors suggested that the approach could potentially be extended to other disease states and immunological phenotypes. Linkage disequilibrium might explain the correlated functional status among segregating V segments, but an unknown experimental factor could not be excluded. In vitro tests confirmed that a few of the cytomegalovirus-associated TCR beta chains recognize cytomegalovirus antigens. For the cohort, immune exposure information was limited to CMV serostatus. In a later genetic analysis, fewer N-insertions in productive TCRs were reported among donors in an Asian-associated ancestry cluster than the roughly 710-donor mean. In the study, 164 TCR beta chains were listed as associated with cytomegalovirus. A further reported finding was that TCR beta sequences accurately predicted the HLA-A and HLA-B alleles for most subjects in the first cohort. While some public TCRs were present in many individuals, most TCR sequences turned up only very rarely across donors. The 87-base-pair reads could not distinguish some IMGT-functional V segments, including TRBV6-2 and TRBV6-3, so those segments were excluded. In an earlier analysis of more than 500 of the donors, most TCR beta V segments appeared in productive rearrangements about 87% or about 30% of the time, broadly matching IMGT annotations. In a later analysis, most CMV-associated TCR beta chains were found to appear HLA-restricted, with HLA associations seemingly driven largely by CMV exposure. According to a later analysis, TCR association rates differed among HLA loci, with DRB1 alleles showing the most associated TCRs and HLA-C alleles showing the fewest. In both the original and validation cohorts, the classifier was reported to diagnose cytomegalovirus status with high specificity and sensitivity. A later analysis found that HLA-associated TCR beta chains were more clonally expanded and had lower generation probabilities than equally common non-associated chains.

In this sample, this clone turned up a few times. It lacks a known antigen. No much larger clone is present one base from it, and per-base qualities are unavailable. Libraries were prepared through the immunoSEQ multiplex PCR assay. The multiplex PCR relied on a mix of 60 forward primers for TCR Vbeta segments and 13 reverse primers for TCR Jbeta segments. The CDR3 region of rearranged TCR beta genes was amplified from genomic DNA with a multiplex PCR assay. The amplified TCR beta libraries were sequenced on the Illumina HiSeq System as 87-base-pair reads. The published analysis was carried out like this. A later analysis tallied roughly 78 million unique TCR beta chains across the 660 or so repertoires, and around 10 million of those chains were shared by two or more donors. To remove PCR and sequencing errors, raw reads were error-corrected and collapsed into unique sequences using a nearest-neighbor algorithm that merged closely related sequences. To assign V, D and J gene segments, CDR3 sequences were aligned to IMGT reference sequences. For a sequence to be retained, a match of at least six nucleotides to both a V gene segment and a J gene segment was required. A rearrangement was called productive if the CDR3 had no stop codons and remained in frame with V and J, and every other rearrangement was called non-productive. Following IMGT convention, CDR3 was defined as the stretch from the second conserved V-encoded cysteine to the conserved J-encoded phenylalanine. The earlier analysis of some 550 of the donors excluded any sequence lacking an unambiguous match to a single V gene segment. An earlier analysis of a few hundred of the donors called V segments functional above 56.7% productive rearrangements and segregating when the between-donor standard deviation exceeded 5%. A statistical classification framework was built for diagnosing cytomegalovirus status from the catalog of TCR beta chain sequences. In a later analysis, V and J genes were assigned by comparing TCR nucleotide sequences against IMGT/GENE-DB human TR gene sequences. A later analysis assigned CDR3 sequences and most-parsimonious VDJ recombination scenarios with the TCRdist pipeline. In a later analysis, each TCR beta chain was defined by its CDR3 amino acid sequence together with its V-gene family, and reads without a unique V-gene family were excluded. As a way to deal with suspected cross-contamination and a sequencing artifact, a later analysis dropped 450 to 600 nucleotide sequences that were highly shared and had low generation probability. A later analysis calculated a clonal expansion index for each public chain from normalized within-repertoire ranks of inferred template counts. In a later analysis, generation probabilities were computed with a VDJ recombination model fitted to out-of-frame rearrangements, and the resulting probabilities were checked against IGoR. In a later analysis, hypergeometric tests were used to score TCR-TCR, TCR-HLA and TCR-CMV co-occurrence, with a repertoire-size bias correction applied to TCR pairs. In a later analysis, false discovery rates were estimated by permuting HLA or CMV assignments 20 times. A later analysis grouped co-occurring TCRs with DBSCAN, adding TCRdist sequence similarity when clustering within HLA-allele-positive subsets. Repertoires with fewer than 30,000 or more than 120,000 public chains, plus five repertoires with anomalous nucleotide sharing, were excluded from co-occurrence clustering. Held by TCRdb, this immuneACCESS table contains in-frame sequences only and omits some clones. Under half of the omission traces to an unresolved V gene where checked; the cause of the rest is unknown. V and J calls and clone size are given by that table; D and trimming were obtained from the DNA. This sample has about 190,000 clones in its table, and about three quarters of those were observed once. The top ten hold 0.95% to 1.4% of the sample.

From the cysteine through the phenylalanine, the CDR3 covers 14 amino acids. Only CDR3 DNA is held: 42 bases, read in frame from base 1. The cohort consisted of 600 to 750 healthy bone marrow donors. At the time of sampling, all cohort members were nominally healthy, though unrecorded immune exposures were likely present. The donor tested CMV seronegative and was one of the 352 seronegative cohort members. A peripheral blood sample was provided by each donor, and peripheral blood mononuclear cells were used for TCR beta sequencing. The Qiagen DNeasy Blood Extraction Kit was used to extract genomic DNA from the blood cell samples.

The specimen sequenced was PBMCs. The rearranged chain carries TRBV21-1 and TRBJ1-2. TRBV21-1 is termed a pseudogene. The origin of this receptor is a woman aged 35 to 49 in good health and CMV-seronegative. For the CDR3, the sequence is CASSKVTTTGGYTF. The nucleotide sequence reads as follows: TGTGCCAGCAGCAAAGTAACCACAACGGGTGGCTACACCTTC.